The rows below give T cell receptor beta chains drawn from one sample of a study of shared clonotypes between healthy human individuals. Here immunoSEQ multiplex PCR was the method, and the copy in TCRdb shows in-frame clones only, minus some. The table has 330,000 or so clones, roughly 70% seen once. What was sequenced was memory CD4+ T cells sorted from blood. Source of these receptors: a man aged 25-45 years in good health. CDR3s include the opening cysteine and the closing phenylalanine or tryptophan.

V gene: TRBV7-9; CDR3 length: 13; J gene: TRBJ2-4; CDR3 protein: CASSTGGRNIQYF
V gene: TRBV12-1; CDR3 length: 15; J gene: TRBJ2-4; CDR3 protein: CASSSTQGAGNIQYF
V gene: TRBV7-9; CDR3 length: 10; J gene: TRBJ2-2; CDR3 protein: CASLTGELFF
V gene: TRBV14; CDR3 length: 14; J gene: TRBJ2-1; CDR3 protein: CASSRGGSYNEQFF
V gene: TRBV7-3; CDR3 length: 14; J gene: TRBJ1-2; CDR3 protein: CASSTGTGDYGYTF
V gene: TRBV29-1; CDR3 length: 13; J gene: TRBJ2-7; CDR3 protein: CSVDGSGRGEQYF
V gene: TRBV10-1; CDR3 length: 14; J gene: TRBJ1-4; CDR3 protein: CATSTGQGAEKLFF
V gene: TRBV19; CDR3 length: 15; J gene: TRBJ2-3; CDR3 protein: CASRLRDSSTDTQYF
V gene: TRBV30; CDR3 length: 17; J gene: TRBJ2-7; CDR3 protein: CALRSSGSWGDRYEQYF
V gene: TRBV5-1; CDR3 length: 14; J gene: TRBJ2-2; CDR3 protein: CASSREGGTGELFF
V gene: TRBV4-1; CDR3 length: 16; J gene: TRBJ2-7; CDR3 protein: CASSQPTSGSSYEQYF
V gene: TRBV7-2; CDR3 length: 16; J gene: TRBJ1-2; CDR3 protein: CASSSNKQGGHYGYTF
V gene: TRBV7-2; CDR3 length: 17; J gene: TRBJ2-2; CDR3 protein: CASSFRTTSENTGELFF
V gene: TRBV2; CDR3 length: 14; J gene: TRBJ2-7; CDR3 protein: CASSERWGVYEQYF
V gene: TRBV7-8; CDR3 length: 17; J gene: TRBJ2-3; CDR3 protein: CASSAAPAGGPTDTQYF
V gene: TRBV18; CDR3 length: 15; J gene: TRBJ1-1; CDR3 protein: CASSHRDGTATEAFF
V gene: TRBV19; CDR3 length: 14; J gene: TRBJ2-7; CDR3 protein: CASSIGGTRYEQYF
V gene: TRBV6-1; CDR3 length: 14; J gene: TRBJ2-7; CDR3 protein: CASLRQGSSYEQYF
V gene: TRBV4-1; CDR3 length: 17; J gene: TRBJ2-7; CDR3 protein: CASSQGWAPGGYYEQYF
V gene: TRBV6-6; CDR3 length: 12; J gene: TRBJ2-2; CDR3 protein: CARGQGPGELFF
V gene: TRBV27; CDR3 length: 16; J gene: TRBJ2-1; CDR3 protein: CASSQTRLAGGSEQFF
V gene: TRBV27; CDR3 length: 14; J gene: TRBJ2-3; CDR3 protein: CASSATASTDTQYF
V gene: TRBV6-6; CDR3 length: 13; J gene: TRBJ1-5; CDR3 protein: CASRSGFRQPQHF